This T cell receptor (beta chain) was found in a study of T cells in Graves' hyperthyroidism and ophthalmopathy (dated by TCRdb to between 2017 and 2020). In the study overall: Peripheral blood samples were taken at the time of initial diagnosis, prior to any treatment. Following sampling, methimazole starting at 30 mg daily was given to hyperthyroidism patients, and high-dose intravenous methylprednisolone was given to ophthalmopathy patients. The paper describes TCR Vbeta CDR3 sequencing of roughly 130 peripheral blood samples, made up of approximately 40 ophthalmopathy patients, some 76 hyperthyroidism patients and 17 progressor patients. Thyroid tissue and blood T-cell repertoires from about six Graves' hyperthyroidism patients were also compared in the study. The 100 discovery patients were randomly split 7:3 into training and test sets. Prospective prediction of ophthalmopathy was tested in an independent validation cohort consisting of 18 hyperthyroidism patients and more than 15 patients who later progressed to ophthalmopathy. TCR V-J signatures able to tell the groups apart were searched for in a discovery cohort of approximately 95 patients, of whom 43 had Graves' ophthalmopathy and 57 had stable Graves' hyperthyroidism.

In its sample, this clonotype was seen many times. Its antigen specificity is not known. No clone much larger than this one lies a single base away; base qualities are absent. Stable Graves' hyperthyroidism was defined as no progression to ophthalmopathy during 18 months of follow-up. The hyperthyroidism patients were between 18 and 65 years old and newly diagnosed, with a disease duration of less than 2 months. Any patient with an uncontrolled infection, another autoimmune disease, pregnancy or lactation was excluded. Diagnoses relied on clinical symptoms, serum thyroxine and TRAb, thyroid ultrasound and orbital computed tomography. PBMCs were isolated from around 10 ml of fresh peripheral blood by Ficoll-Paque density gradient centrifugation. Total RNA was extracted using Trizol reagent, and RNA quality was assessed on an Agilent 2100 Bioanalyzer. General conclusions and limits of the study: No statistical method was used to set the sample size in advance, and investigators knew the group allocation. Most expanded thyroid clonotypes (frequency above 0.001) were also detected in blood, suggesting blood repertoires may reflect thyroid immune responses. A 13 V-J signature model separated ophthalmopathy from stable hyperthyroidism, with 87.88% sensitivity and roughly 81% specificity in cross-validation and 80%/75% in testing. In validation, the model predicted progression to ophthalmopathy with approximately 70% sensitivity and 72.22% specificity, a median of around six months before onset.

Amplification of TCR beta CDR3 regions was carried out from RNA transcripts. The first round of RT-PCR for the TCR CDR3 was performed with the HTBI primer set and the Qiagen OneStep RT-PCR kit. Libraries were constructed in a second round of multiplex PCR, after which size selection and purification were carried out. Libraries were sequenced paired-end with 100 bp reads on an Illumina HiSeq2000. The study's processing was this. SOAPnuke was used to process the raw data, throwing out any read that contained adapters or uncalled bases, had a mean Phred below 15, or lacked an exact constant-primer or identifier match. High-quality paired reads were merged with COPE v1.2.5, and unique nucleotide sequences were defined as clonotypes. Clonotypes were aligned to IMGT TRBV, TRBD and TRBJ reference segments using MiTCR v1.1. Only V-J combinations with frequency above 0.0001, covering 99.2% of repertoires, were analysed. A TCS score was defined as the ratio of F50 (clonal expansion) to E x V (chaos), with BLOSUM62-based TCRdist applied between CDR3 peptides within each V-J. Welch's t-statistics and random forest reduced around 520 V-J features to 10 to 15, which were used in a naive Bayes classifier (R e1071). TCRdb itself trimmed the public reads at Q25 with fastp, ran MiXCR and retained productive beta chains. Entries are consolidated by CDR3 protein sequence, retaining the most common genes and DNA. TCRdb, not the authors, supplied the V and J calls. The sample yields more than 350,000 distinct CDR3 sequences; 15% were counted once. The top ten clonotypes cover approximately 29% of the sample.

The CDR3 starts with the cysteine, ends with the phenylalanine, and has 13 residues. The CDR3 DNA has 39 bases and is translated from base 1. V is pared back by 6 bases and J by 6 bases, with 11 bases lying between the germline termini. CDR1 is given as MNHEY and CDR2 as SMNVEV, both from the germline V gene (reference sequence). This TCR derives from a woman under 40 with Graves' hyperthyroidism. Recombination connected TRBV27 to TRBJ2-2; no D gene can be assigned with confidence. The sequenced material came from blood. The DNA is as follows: TGTGCCAGCAGAGACCATAACTCCGGGGAGCTGTTTTTT. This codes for CASRDHNSGELFF.